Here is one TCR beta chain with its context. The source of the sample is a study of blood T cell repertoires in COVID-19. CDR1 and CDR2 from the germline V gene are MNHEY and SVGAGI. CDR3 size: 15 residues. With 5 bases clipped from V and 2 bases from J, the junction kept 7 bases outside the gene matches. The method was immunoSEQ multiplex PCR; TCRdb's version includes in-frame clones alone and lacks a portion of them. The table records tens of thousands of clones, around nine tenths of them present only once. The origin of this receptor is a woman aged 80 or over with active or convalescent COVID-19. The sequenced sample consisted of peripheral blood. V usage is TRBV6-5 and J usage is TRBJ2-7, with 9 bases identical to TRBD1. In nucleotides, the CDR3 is TGTGCCAGCAGTACCCCGGACAGGGGTGCCTACGAGCAGTACTTC. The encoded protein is CASSTPDRGAYEQYF.